This entry describes one T cell receptor beta chain. Reverse transcription of roughly 0.5 to 1 ug RNA was performed with random hexamers. One entry per CDR3 protein, called by TCRdb with MiXCR from the immunoSEQ multiplex PCR reads. The sample lists some 130,000 distinct CDR3 sequences, nearly 95% occurring once. TCR beta sequences were obtained from blood CD8+ and CD4+ T cells. The source of the sample is a study of CD8 T cells in Susac syndrome. Germline assignment: CDR1 SQVTM and CDR2 ANQGSEA. The CDR3 is 15 amino acids. V was clipped by 3 bases and J by 2 bases, with 11 bases between them. The clonotype comes from a human donor in good health. The rearrangement links TRBV29-1 to TRBJ2-6, with D possibly TRBD1 on 6 matching bases. Sample: CD4+ T cells from PBMCs. CDR3 amino acids: CSVDRAGAGANVLTF. In DNA, the CDR3 is TGCAGCGTTGATCGGGCAGGGGCTGGGGCCAACGTCCTGACTTTC.